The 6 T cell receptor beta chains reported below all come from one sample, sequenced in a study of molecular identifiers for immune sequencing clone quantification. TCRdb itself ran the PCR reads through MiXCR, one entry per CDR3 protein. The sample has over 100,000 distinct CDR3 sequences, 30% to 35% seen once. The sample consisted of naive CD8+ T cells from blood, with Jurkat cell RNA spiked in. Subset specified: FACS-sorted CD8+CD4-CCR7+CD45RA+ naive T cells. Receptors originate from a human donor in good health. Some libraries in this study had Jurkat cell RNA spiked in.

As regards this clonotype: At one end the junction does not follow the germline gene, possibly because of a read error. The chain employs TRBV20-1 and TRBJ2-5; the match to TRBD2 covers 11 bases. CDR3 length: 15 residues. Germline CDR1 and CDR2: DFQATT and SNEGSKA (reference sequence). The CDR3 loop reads CSARSGLAGGETQNF. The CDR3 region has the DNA TGCAGTGCTAGATCTGGTCTAGCGGGAGGAGAGACCCAGAACTTC.

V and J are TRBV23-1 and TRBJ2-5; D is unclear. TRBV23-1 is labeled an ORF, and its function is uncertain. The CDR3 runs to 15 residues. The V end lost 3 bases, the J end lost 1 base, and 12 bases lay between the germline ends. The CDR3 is CASSHIFRSQETQYF. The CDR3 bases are TGCGCCAGCAGTCACATTTTCCGGTCCCAAGAGACCCAGTACTTC.

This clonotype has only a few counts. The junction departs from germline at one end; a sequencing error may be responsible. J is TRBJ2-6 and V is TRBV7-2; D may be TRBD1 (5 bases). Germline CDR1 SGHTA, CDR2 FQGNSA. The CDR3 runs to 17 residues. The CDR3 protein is CASSLVPPRSGATVLTF. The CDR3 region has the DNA TGTGCCAGCAGCTTAGTACCCCCCCGCTCTGGGGCCACCGTCCTGACTTTC.

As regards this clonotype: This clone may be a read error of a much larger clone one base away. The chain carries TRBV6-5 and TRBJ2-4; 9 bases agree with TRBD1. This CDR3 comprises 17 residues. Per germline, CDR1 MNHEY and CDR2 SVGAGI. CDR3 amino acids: CASSSGQGELAKNIRYF. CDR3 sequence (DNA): TGTGCCAGCAGTTCGGGACAGGGCGAACTAGCCAAAAACATTCGGTACTTC.

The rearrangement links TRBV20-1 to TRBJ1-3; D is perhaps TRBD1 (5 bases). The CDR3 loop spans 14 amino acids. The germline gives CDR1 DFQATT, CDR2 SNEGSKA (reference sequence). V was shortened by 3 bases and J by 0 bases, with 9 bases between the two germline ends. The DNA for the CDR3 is TGCAGTGCTAGGACGGGGCACTCTGGAAACACCATATATTTT. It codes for CSARTGHSGNTIYF.

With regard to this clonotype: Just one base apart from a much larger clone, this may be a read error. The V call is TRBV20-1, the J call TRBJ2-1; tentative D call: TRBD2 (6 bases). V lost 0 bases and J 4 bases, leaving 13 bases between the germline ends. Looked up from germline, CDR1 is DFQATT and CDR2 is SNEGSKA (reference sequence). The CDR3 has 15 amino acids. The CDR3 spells CSARDLAVVYNEQFF. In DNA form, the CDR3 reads TGCAGTGCTAGAGATTTAGCGGTGGTTTACAATGAGCAGTTCTTC.